The 14 T cell receptor beta chains below all came from one sample that was sequenced in a study of shared clonotypes between healthy human individuals. Only CD45RO-negative cells positively selected for CCR7 counted as naive CD8 cells, so terminally differentiated effector memory CD45RA+ cells were excluded. This table comes from immunoSEQ multiplex PCR, and its TCRdb copy is limited to in-frame clones, with some not included. The sample holds about 2.1 million clones, around 93% seen once. Sequencing was carried out using naive CD8+ T cells from PBMCs. These receptors came from a man younger than 35 in good health. Some clones in this sample may be carry-over from other donors' samples.

The CDR3 loop is CASSPNNPEAFF. The CDR3 nucleotides are TGTGCCAGCAGCCCGAACAATCCTGAAGCTTTCTTT. The rearrangement uses TRBV7-9 and TRBJ1-1; D is ambiguous. The CDR3 consists of 12 residues. Germline V CDR1 and CDR2: SEHNR, FQNEAQ (reference sequence). Deletions cut 5 bases from V and 6 bases from J, with 10 bases between.

The sample holds one count of this clone. The chain combines TRBV28 with TRBJ2-3; D is uncertain. Germline V gives CDR1 MDHEN, CDR2 SYDVKM. This CDR3 contains 18 residues. V lost 5 bases and J 2 bases, leaving 23 bases between the germline ends. The CDR3 coding sequence is TGTGCCAGCAGTCACCTTTTCTCTCGCTTGCGAAACACAGATACGCAGTATTTT. Translating gives CASSHLFSRLRNTDTQYF.

This clone was observed a handful of times. This sample includes further DNA sequences coding for the same CDR3. The chain is built from TRBV6-1 and TRBJ1-1; tentatively, D is TRBD1 (5 bases). V dropped 6 bases and J dropped 4 bases, with 9 bases sitting between them. This CDR3 comprises 12 residues. Looked up from germline, CDR1 is MNHNS and CDR2 is SASEGT. This CDR3 reads CASRGGGTEAFF. The CDR3 bases are TGTGCCAGCAGGGGGGGAGGCACTGAAGCTTTCTTT.

The chain recombines TRBV6-1 with TRBJ1-3; possibly TRBD1 for D (6 bases). The ends were cut back, 2 bases at V and 0 bases at J, with 14 bases in the middle. CDR1 MNHNS and CDR2 SASEGT come from the germline V gene. This CDR3 region has 17 residues. Written as DNA, the CDR3 is TGTGCCAGCAGTGAATTCGGGGGCACTCGCTCTGGAAACACCATATATTTT. Encoded protein: CASSEFGGTRSGNTIYF.

A remark on this clone: Germline and junction disagree at one end, which may indicate a read error. This chain connects TRBV28 to TRBJ2-1, with unresolved D. The CDR3 is made up of 12 amino acids. CDR1 is MDHEN, CDR2 SYDVKM, per germline. CDR3 in amino acids: CAGSFYSNEQFF. CDR3 nucleotide sequence: TGTGCCGGCAGTTTTTATAGCAATGAGCAGTTCTTC.

The chain combines TRBV29-1 with TRBJ1-4; 10 bases line up with TRBD1. The CDR3 has 14 residues. The V gene's germline CDR1 is SQVTM and CDR2 ANQGSEA. The ends lost 3 bases at V and 6 bases at J; junction bases unmatched: 4. This chain's CDR3 is CSVDPGQGYEKLFF. Written as DNA, the CDR3 is TGCAGCGTTGATCCGGGACAGGGGTATGAAAAACTGTTTTTT.

The chain uses TRBV4-1 and TRBJ2-1, with 9 bases matching TRBD2. The CDR3 loop spans 18 amino acids. CDR1 and CDR2 (germline): MGHRA, YSYEKL. J lost 7 bases, V lost 0 bases, and 13 bases had no gene match. The CDR3 reads CASSQDLGWREGPNEQFF. The CDR3 DNA reads TGCGCCAGCAGCCAAGATCTTGGGTGGCGGGAGGGCCCGAATGAGCAGTTCTTC.

The chain employs TRBV6-1 and TRBJ1-5; TRBD1 agrees at 9 bases. CDR1 MNHNS and CDR2 SASEGT come from the germline V gene. Losses at the gene ends were 5 bases for V and 7 bases for J; bases not matched to a gene: 6. The CDR3 contains 14 residues. In DNA form, the CDR3 reads TGTGCCAGCAGTTCCGGGACAGGGTCCCAGCCCCAGCATTTT. Encoded protein: CASSSGTGSQPQHF.

The genes are TRBV27 and TRBJ2-5; D might be TRBD1 (6 bases). Per the germline V gene, CDR1 is MNHEY and CDR2 is SMNVEV (reference sequence). This CDR3 contains 15 residues. Trimming removed 5 bases at V and 3 bases at J, with 16 bases between. The CDR3 here is CASSPSPRTEETQYF. CDR3 sequence (DNA): TGTGCCAGCAGTCCAAGCCCCAGGACAGAAGAGACCCAGTACTTC.

The J gene is TRBJ1-1, the V gene TRBV6-5; D not resolved. V shed 3 bases and J shed 1 base, with 12 bases lying between them. CDR1 MNHEY and CDR2 SVGAGI come from the germline V gene. The CDR3 runs 15 residues. CDR3 coding DNA: TGTGCCAGCAGTTATGGGCCCAAGGGGAACACTGAAGCTTTCTTT. This translates into CASSYGPKGNTEAFF.

J is TRBJ2-1 and V is TRBV9, with TRBD2 identical over 8 bases. Germline CDR1 is SGDLS and CDR2 is YYNGEE. V was clipped by 0 bases and J by 12 bases; unmatched bases: 8. There are 14 residues in the CDR3. In nucleotides, the CDR3 is TGTGCCAGCAGCGTAGAGCTTAGCGGGATTGGGCAGTTCTTC. Protein sequence: CASSVELSGIGQFF. The full variable domain, completed using reference TRBV9 and TRBJ2-1, is DSGVTQTPKHLITATGQRVTLRCSPRSGDLSVYWYQQSLDQGLQFLIQYYNGEERAKGNILERFSAQQFPDLHSELNLSSLELGDSALYFCASSVELSGIGQFFGPGTRLTVL.

The V gene is TRBV6-5, the J gene TRBJ1-2; 7 bases line up with TRBD1. J was trimmed by 4 bases and V by 2 bases; bases with no gene match: 1. Germline values: CDR1 MNHEY, CDR2 SVGAGI. The length of the CDR3 is 13 residues. In nucleotides, the CDR3 is TGTGCCAGCAGTTACGGGGACAGCTATGGCTACACCTTC. Translation: CASSYGDSYGYTF.

With respect to this clone: Relative to the germline gene, one junction end is altered; a read error may explain this. The chain is built from TRBV23-1 and TRBJ1-2, with 7 bases aligning to TRBD1. TRBV23-1 is classed as an ORF, of uncertain function. This CDR3 has 12 amino acids. CDR3: CASTPQGLYSAF. The CDR3, as DNA: TGCGCCAGCACCCCACAGGGGCTCTACAGTGCCTTC.

The gene calls are TRBV15 and TRBJ1-5; D unclear. The CDR3 extends over 15 amino acids. V dropped 1 base and J dropped 6 bases, with 13 bases sitting between them. Germline V lookup: CDR1 LNHNV, CDR2 YYDKDF (reference sequence). CDR3 DNA: TGTGCCACCAGCAGAGTTAAGGAGGGATCTCAGCCCCAGCATTTT. This codes for CATSRVKEGSQPQHF.